This T cell receptor (beta chain) originates from a study of T cells after yellow fever vaccination. Study-level information: Low-cell-number fractions underwent preparation using SMART-Seq v4 Ultra Low Input. Regarding the study as a whole: Secondary responses were weaker yet peaked faster, day 5 versus 15. Any FACS-sorted repertoire could hold abundant clonotypes that contaminate it from the bulk population.

In making TCR cDNA, 5'RACE template switching added a universal primer site and UMIs to it. TCRdb re-called the 5' RACE reads with MiXCR, one entry per CDR3 protein. Seen here are 320,000 or so distinct CDR3 sequences, about 7.8% observed once, and the top ten hold roughly a sixth. Germline CDR1 reads MGHRA; CDR2 reads YSYEKL. This CDR3 comprises 14 residues. V was clipped by 1 base and J by 8 bases, with 12 bases between them. Ten or more counts support this clonotype. Antigen specificity is unknown. This receptor was taken from a man between 18 and 29 years old who received the YFV17D yellow fever vaccine. The chain has TRBV4-1 and TRBJ2-1; D may be TRBD1 or TRBD2 (5 bases each). Here the sequenced sample was PBMCs, taken roughly seven weeks after the first yellow fever vaccination. The CDR3 bases are TGCGCCAGCAGCCAAGTTCCCCGAGGGGATGAGCAGTTCTTC. It is translated as CASSQVPRGDEQFF.